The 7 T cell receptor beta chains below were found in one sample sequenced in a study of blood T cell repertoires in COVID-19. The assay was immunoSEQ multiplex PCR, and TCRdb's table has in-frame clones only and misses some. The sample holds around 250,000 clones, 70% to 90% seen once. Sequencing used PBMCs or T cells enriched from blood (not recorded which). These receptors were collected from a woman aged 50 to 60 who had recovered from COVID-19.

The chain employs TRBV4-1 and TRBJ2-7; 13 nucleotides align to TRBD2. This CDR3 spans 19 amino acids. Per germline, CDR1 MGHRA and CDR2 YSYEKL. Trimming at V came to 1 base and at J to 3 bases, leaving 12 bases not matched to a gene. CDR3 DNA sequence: TGCGCCAGCAGCCAAGCCCTCCTTGGACTAGCGGGAGACGGCTACGAGCAGTACTTC. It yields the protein CASSQALLGLAGDGYEQYF.

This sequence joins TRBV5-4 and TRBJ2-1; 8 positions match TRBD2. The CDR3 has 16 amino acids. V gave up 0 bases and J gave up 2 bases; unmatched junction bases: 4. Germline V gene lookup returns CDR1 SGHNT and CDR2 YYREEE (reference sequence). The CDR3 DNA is TGTGCCAGCAGCTTGGCGGCTAGCGGGCCCTACAATGAGCAGTTCTTC. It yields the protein CASSLAASGPYNEQFF.

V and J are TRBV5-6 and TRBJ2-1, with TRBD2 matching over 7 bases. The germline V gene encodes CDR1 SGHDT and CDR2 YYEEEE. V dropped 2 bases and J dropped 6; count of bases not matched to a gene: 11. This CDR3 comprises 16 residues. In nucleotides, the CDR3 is TGTGCCAGCAGCTTAAGGGGCGGGAGATATCCCAATGAGCAGTTCTTC. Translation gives CASSLRGGRYPNEQFF.

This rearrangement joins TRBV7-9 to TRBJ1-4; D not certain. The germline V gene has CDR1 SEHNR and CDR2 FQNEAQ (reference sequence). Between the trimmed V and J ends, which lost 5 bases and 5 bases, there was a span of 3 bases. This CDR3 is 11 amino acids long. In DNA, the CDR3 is TGTGCCAGCAGCCCGAATGAAAAACTGTTTTTT. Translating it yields CASSPNEKLFF.

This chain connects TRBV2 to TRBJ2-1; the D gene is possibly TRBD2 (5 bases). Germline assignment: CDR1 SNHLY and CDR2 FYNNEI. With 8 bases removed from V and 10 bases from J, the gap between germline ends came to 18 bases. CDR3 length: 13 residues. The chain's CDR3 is CASSNRGIGEQFF. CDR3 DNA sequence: TGTGCCAGCTCGAACCGGGGAATCGGGGAGCAGTTCTTC.

The CDR3 spells CASSLLNTRDSSSYEQYF. The CDR3, as DNA: TGTGCCAGCAGCCTACTCAACACTCGGGACAGTAGCTCCTACGAGCAGTACTTC. The chain links TRBV4-2 to TRBJ2-7, with 7 bases that match TRBD1. V dropped 4 bases and J dropped 0; count of bases not matched to a gene: 15. The germline V gene has CDR1 LGHNA and CDR2 YNFKEQ. The CDR3 length is 18 residues.

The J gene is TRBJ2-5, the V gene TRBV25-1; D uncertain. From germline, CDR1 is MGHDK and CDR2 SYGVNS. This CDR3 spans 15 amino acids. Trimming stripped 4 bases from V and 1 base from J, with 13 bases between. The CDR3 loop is CASSALSTVQETQYF. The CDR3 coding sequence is TGTGCCAGCAGTGCACTATCGACGGTCCAAGAGACCCAGTACTTC.